The clone carrying this TCR beta chain has a single count. Authors' processing steps: It was from reference gene primer amplification that nucleated cell counts were estimated. Libraries were prepared by immunoSEQ multiplex PCR; TCRdb keeps only in-frame clonotypes and omits some of them. That table is the source of V, J and clone size, and D and trimming were worked out from the DNA. The sample contains about 370,000 clones, around 89% of which appear only once. This record comes from a study of blood T cell repertoires in COVID-19. Study background: Italy, Spain and the United States were the sources of the convalescent and acute COVID-19 samples. In each case, the material was cDNA or gDNA derived from T cells, B-cell-depleted T cells, or PBMCs.

The receptor's source is a woman in her twenties or thirties with COVID-19, enrolled during active disease. Sequenced sample: peripheral blood.

As DNA, the CDR3 is TGTGCCAGCAGTTCAGTAACCCCCTACGAGCAGTACTTC. Encoded protein: CASSSVTPYEQYF. This sequence joins TRBV12-3 or TRBV12-4 and TRBJ2-7; D is uncertain. The CDR3 has 13 amino acids. Trimming pared 4 bases from V and 2 bases from J, leaving 9 bases between.